A single sample gave rise to the 27 T cell receptor beta chains below, sequenced in a study of CD8 T cells in Susac syndrome. 0.5 to 1 ug RNA was reverse transcribed with random hexamers. Using its own MiXCR run on the immunoSEQ multiplex PCR reads, TCRdb lists one record per CDR3 protein. The table lists a few hundred thousand distinct CDR3 sequences, approximately 95% of them singletons, with 0.082% in the top ten. The specimen was CD4+ T cells from PBMCs. The receptors were gathered from a human donor with multiple sclerosis.

On this clonotype itself: The junction and the germline gene differ at one end; a read error may be behind it. The chain combines TRBV20-1 with TRBJ1-2; no firm D call. Per germline, CDR1 DFQATT and CDR2 SNEGSKA (reference sequence). This CDR3 spans 12 amino acids. CDR3 nucleotides: TGCAGTGTTAGAACAGAAGACTATGGCTACACCTTC. Its translation is CSVRTEDYGYTF.

The genes are TRBV24-1 and TRBJ2-1; 10 nucleotides line up with TRBD2. This CDR3 region has 15 residues. Germline V CDR1 and CDR2: KGHDR, SFDVKD. With V trimmed by 4 bases and J by 6 bases, 5 bases remained unmatched. The CDR3 spells CATSERTSGPNEQFF. The CDR3 DNA reads TGTGCCACCAGTGAACGGACTAGCGGACCCAATGAGCAGTTCTTC.

Here the CDR3 DNA reads TGTGCCAGCAGCCACGCTGGAGGGGATACGCAGTATTTT. It codes for CASSHAGGDTQYF. V usage is TRBV3-1 and J usage is TRBJ2-3; possibly TRBD2 for D (6 bases). Looked up from germline, CDR1 is LGHDT and CDR2 is YNNKEL (reference sequence). Trimming cost V 3 bases and J 6 bases, with 10 bases left between them. This CDR3 region has 13 residues.

The chain combines TRBV9 with TRBJ1-2; D possibly corresponds to TRBD1 (5 bases). Between the trimmed V and J ends, which lost 1 base and 4 bases, there was a span of 8 bases. Germline assignment: CDR1 SGDLS and CDR2 YYNGEE. CDR3 length: 13 amino acids. The CDR3 protein is CASSVPGSYGYTF. In DNA form, the CDR3 reads TGTGCCAGCAGCGTACCAGGGTCCTATGGCTACACCTTC.

This clonotype is a singleton in its sample. The rearrangement uses TRBV20-1 and TRBJ1-1; a possible D gene is TRBD1 (6 bases). V lost 6 bases, J lost 3 bases, and 14 bases lay in between. In germline, CDR1 is DFQATT, CDR2 SNEGSKA (reference sequence). The CDR3 length is 13 residues. CDR3 amino acids: CSAQQGRDTEAFF. The CDR3 nucleotides read TGCAGTGCCCAACAGGGCAGGGACACTGAAGCTTTCTTT.

This chain uses TRBV5-1 with TRBJ2-5; D not certain. Germline V gene lookup returns CDR1 SGHRS and CDR2 YFSETQ. This CDR3 has 13 residues. V lost 2 bases and J lost 5, with 10 bases in between. CDR3 residues: CASSFGLPETQYF. Here the CDR3 DNA reads TGCGCCAGCAGCTTTGGTCTGCCGGAGACCCAGTACTTC.

This chain connects TRBV2 to TRBJ2-7, with D unresolved. CDR1 is SNHLY and CDR2 is FYNNEI in the germline V gene. The ends were cut back, 7 bases at V and 3 bases at J, with 10 bases in the middle. This CDR3 contains 12 residues. In nucleotides, the CDR3 is TGTGCCAGCACCCTGAATTACTACGAGCAGTACTTC. Amino acids: CASTLNYYEQYF.

This chain joins TRBV12-3 or TRBV12-4 and TRBJ2-7; TRBD1 matches at 7 bases. This CDR3 comprises 14 residues. The ends lost 0 bases at V and 2 bases at J; junction bases unmatched: 1. The CDR3 is CASSLAGTAYEQYF. The CDR3 DNA sequence: TGTGCCAGCAGTTTAGCGGGGACAGCCTACGAGCAGTACTTC.

This clonotype was found once. This chain connects TRBV18 to TRBJ1-5; D unresolved. Germline CDR1 and CDR2: KGHSH and LQKENI. This CDR3 spans 15 amino acids. Trimming stripped 3 bases from V and 1 base from J, with 10 bases between. CDR3 nucleotides: TGTGCCAGCTCACCGGCGAGCGGAAGCAATCAGCCCCAGCATTTT. It specifies CASSPASGSNQPQHF.

This chain connects TRBV29-1 to TRBJ1-2; the D is unclear. V shed 4 bases and J shed 3 bases, with 15 bases lying between them. The CDR3 is 14 amino acids. The germline V gene encodes CDR1 SQVTM and CDR2 ANQGSEA. CDR3 protein: CSVGARRPDYGYTF. The CDR3 coding sequence is TGCAGCGTTGGTGCAAGACGACCGGACTATGGCTACACCTTC.

A few counts support this clonotype. The chain has TRBV3-1 and TRBJ1-1; D gene ambiguous. In germline, CDR1 is LGHDT, CDR2 YNNKEL (reference sequence). This CDR3 comprises 14 residues. Trimming stripped 1 base from V and 1 base from J, with 7 bases between. The CDR3 reads CASSQGRRNTEAFF. CDR3 bases: TGTGCCAGCAGCCAAGGACGGCGGAACACTGAAGCTTTCTTT.

This clonotype came up once. This chain links TRBV3-1 with TRBJ1-2; D unclear. This CDR3 spans 14 amino acids. Trimming took 4 bases from V and 2 from J, leaving 11 bases between them. Germline V gene data show CDR1 as LGHDT and CDR2 as YNNKEL (reference sequence). CDR3 sequence (DNA): TGTGCCAGCAGCCGCCTCGACGGGAACTATGGCTACACCTTC. Translated: CASSRLDGNYGYTF. The whole variable domain, filled in from reference TRBV3-1 and TRBJ1-2, reads DTAVSQTPKYLVTQMGNDKSIKCEQNLGHDTMYWYKQDSKKFLKIMFSYNNKELIINETVPNRFSPKSPDKAHLNLHINSLELGDSAVYFCASSRLDGNYGYTFGSGTRLTVV.

The CDR3 region has the DNA TGTGCCAGCAGCACTGGACGAGAAGAGACCCAGTACTTC. Its protein is CASSTGREETQYF. The chain joins TRBV5-4 to TRBJ2-5; D not resolved. V gave up 4 bases and J gave up 3 bases, with 10 bases separating them. There are 13 residues in the CDR3. Germline V gene sequence: CDR1 SGHNT, CDR2 YYREEE (reference sequence).

This clonotype appeared once. The chain joins TRBV30 to TRBJ1-1, with no clear D. The V end lost 6 bases, the J end lost 6 bases, and 14 bases lay between the germline ends. Germline V gene lookup returns CDR1 GTSNPN and CDR2 SVGIG (reference sequence). The CDR3 loop spans 12 amino acids. The CDR3 coding sequence is TGTGCCTGTTCCCAGACCGCGGCTGAAGCTTTCTTT. Protein sequence: CACSQTAAEAFF. The whole variable domain, filled in from reference TRBV30 and TRBJ1-1, reads SQTIHQWPATLVQPVGSPLSLECTVEGTSNPNLYWYRQAAGRGLQLLFYSVGIGQISSEVPQNLSASRPQDRQFILSSKKLLLSDSGFYLCACSQTAAEAFFGQGTRLTVV.

Only one count was recorded for this clonotype. V usage is TRBV5-1 and J usage is TRBJ2-3; D remains ambiguous. Trimming stripped 0 bases from V and 2 bases from J, with 10 bases between. Germline loops: CDR1 SGHRS, CDR2 YFSETQ. There are 15 residues in the CDR3. CDR3 loop: CASSLDSHPTDTQYF. The CDR3 region has the DNA TGCGCCAGCAGCTTGGACAGTCACCCCACAGATACGCAGTATTTT.

J is TRBJ2-3 and V is TRBV20-1, with unresolved D. The CDR3 covers 14 residues. CDR1 is DFQATT and CDR2 is SNEGSKA in the germline V gene (reference sequence). Trimming pared 2 bases from V and 4 bases from J, leaving 13 bases between. CDR3: CSARRVSPPDTQYF. In DNA, the CDR3 is TGCAGTGCTAGACGGGTCTCGCCCCCAGATACGCAGTATTTT.

V is TRBV6-5 and J is TRBJ2-1; TRBD2 might be the D (5 bases). This CDR3 spans 18 amino acids. CDR1 and CDR2 (germline): MNHEY, SVGAGI. V lost 2 bases, J lost 5 bases, and 22 bases lay in between. Here the CDR3 DNA reads TGTGCCAGCAGTTACCATTCATTTGGTGGGGAGAGGAACAATGAGCAGTTCTTC. Translation: CASSYHSFGGERNNEQFF.

This chain joins TRBV24-1 and TRBJ2-1; 12 bases match TRBD2. Germline trimming cut 4 bases from V and 7 bases from J; bases unmatched to any gene: 7. CDR1 and CDR2 (germline): KGHDR, SFDVKD. There are 16 residues in the CDR3. The CDR3 loop reads CATSDSSGGALNEQFF. In DNA form, the CDR3 reads TGTGCCACCAGTGACTCTAGCGGGGGGGCGTTGAATGAGCAGTTCTTC.

The chain carries TRBV20-1 and TRBJ2-3; D unclear. The V end lost 5 bases, the J end lost 0 bases, and 6 bases lay between the germline ends. CDR3 length: 12 residues. Germline assignment: CDR1 DFQATT and CDR2 SNEGSKA (reference sequence). The CDR3 nucleotides are TGCAGTGCTGGGCGGAGCACAGATACGCAGTATTTT. This codes for CSAGRSTDTQYF.

V and J are TRBV29-1 and TRBJ2-5; 7 positions match TRBD1. The CDR3 spans 15 residues. V lost 5 bases to trimming and J lost 5 bases; unmatched junction nucleotides: 14. The germline gives CDR1 SQVTM, CDR2 ANQGSEA. CDR3 protein: CSVYFSRQGMETQYF. DNA of the CDR3: TGCAGCGTTTATTTTTCCCGACAGGGTATGGAGACCCAGTACTTC. The full variable domain, its missing parts supplied by reference TRBV29-1 and TRBJ2-5, is SAVISQKPSRDICQRGTSLTIQCQVDSQVTMMFWYRQQPGQSLTLIATANQGSEATYESGFVIDKFPISRPNLTFSTLTVSNMSPEDSSIYLCSVYFSRQGMETQYFGPGTRLLVL.

This rearrangement joins TRBV30 to TRBJ2-1; D remains unclear. V shed 3 bases and J shed 7 bases, with 10 bases lying between them. CDR3 length equals 12 residues. Germline values: CDR1 GTSNPN, CDR2 SVGIG (reference sequence). CDR3 sequence: CAWSPRRNEQFF. The CDR3 DNA reads as TGTGCCTGGAGCCCCAGAAGGAATGAGCAGTTCTTC.

The chain is built from TRBV5-4 and TRBJ1-1; 7 bases match TRBD1. J gave up 8 bases and V 5 bases, and 9 bases lay outside the gene matches. Germline V gene data show CDR1 as SGHNT and CDR2 as YYREEE (reference sequence). This CDR3 contains 13 residues. The CDR3 spells CASRPTGRVEAFF. CDR3 nucleotides: TGTGCCAGCAGACCGACAGGGCGGGTGGAAGCTTTCTTT.

CDR3 coding DNA: TGTGCCAGCAGCAAAGCGAGCGGCTACGAGCAGTACGTC. Translated: CASSKASGYEQYV. The chain uses TRBV21-1 and TRBJ2-7. TRBV21-1 is labeled a pseudogene. The CDR3 is 13 amino acids.

The CDR3 spells CSARADTTAGYTF. The DNA for the CDR3 is TGCAGTGCTAGGGCGGATACTACCGCTGGCTACACCTTC. This sequence joins TRBV20-1 and TRBJ1-2; D ambiguous. V was cut by 3 bases and J by 7 bases, with 15 bases left in between. This CDR3 contains 13 residues. CDR1 DFQATT and CDR2 SNEGSKA come from the germline V gene (reference sequence).

The chain has TRBV12-3 or TRBV12-4 and TRBJ1-1; the match to TRBD1 covers 8 bases. This CDR3 region has 14 residues. Trimming at V came to 6 bases and at J to 3 bases, leaving 6 bases not matched to a gene. The CDR3 protein is CASRVTGGYTEAFF. CDR3 nucleotides: TGTGCCAGCAGGGTAACAGGGGGTTACACTGAAGCTTTCTTT.

V and J are TRBV29-1 and TRBJ1-1, with D possibly being TRBD1 (6 bases). The germline V gene has CDR1 SQVTM and CDR2 ANQGSEA. Trimming took off 8 bases at V and 1 base at J, with 11 bases between the two ends. The CDR3 is 12 amino acids. The CDR3 DNA reads TGCAGCTCTAAGGGGGGGAACACTGAAGCTTTCTTT. Encoded protein: CSSKGGNTEAFF.

The chain couples TRBV3-1 to TRBJ2-3; 12 bases agree with TRBD1. This CDR3 is 15 amino acids long. J lost 5 bases, V lost 4 bases, and 4 bases had no gene match. Germline V gene lookup returns CDR1 LGHDT and CDR2 YNNKEL (reference sequence). CDR3 sequence: CASSRDRGLGDTQYF. Written as DNA, the CDR3 is TGTGCCAGCAGCCGGGACAGGGGGCTTGGAGATACGCAGTATTTT.